This T cell receptor (beta chain) was retrieved from a study of glioma-infiltrating T cells. From germline, CDR1 is SNHLY and CDR2 FYNNEI. Trimming removed 6 bases from V and 2 bases from J, with 6 bases in between. This CDR3 contains 12 residues. TCR alpha and beta CDR3 regions were amplified from RNA using iRepertoire nested multiplex PCR. One-step reverse transcription and amplification started from approximately 100-400 ng of tissue mRNA or PBMC total RNA. TCRdb reprocessed the multiplex PCR reads with MiXCR, giving one entry per CDR3 protein. The sample shows tens of thousands of distinct CDR3 sequences, around 37% of them seen only once. Study findings and constraints: Non-neoplastic patients had below-expected tissue-blood divergence, while all gliomas exceeded expectation.

This clonotype was observed at least ten times. Its antigen is as yet unknown. The receptor was derived from a human donor with low-grade glioma or glioblastoma, undergoing nonglioma brain surgery, or in good health (not recorded which). The chain recombines TRBV2 with TRBJ2-3; D gene ambiguous. Sample: glioma tissue, nonneoplastic brain tissue, or PBMCs (not recorded which). The CDR3 bases are TGTGCCAGCAGAGTTAACACAGATACGCAGTATTTT. This sequence encodes CASRVNTDTQYF. Full variable domain (missing parts from reference TRBV2 and TRBJ2-3): EPEVTQTPSHQVTQMGQEVILRCVPISNHLYFYWYRQILGQKVEFLVSFYNNEISEKSEIFDDQFSVERPDGSNFTLKIRSTKLEDSAMYFCASRVNTDTQYFGPGTRLTVL.